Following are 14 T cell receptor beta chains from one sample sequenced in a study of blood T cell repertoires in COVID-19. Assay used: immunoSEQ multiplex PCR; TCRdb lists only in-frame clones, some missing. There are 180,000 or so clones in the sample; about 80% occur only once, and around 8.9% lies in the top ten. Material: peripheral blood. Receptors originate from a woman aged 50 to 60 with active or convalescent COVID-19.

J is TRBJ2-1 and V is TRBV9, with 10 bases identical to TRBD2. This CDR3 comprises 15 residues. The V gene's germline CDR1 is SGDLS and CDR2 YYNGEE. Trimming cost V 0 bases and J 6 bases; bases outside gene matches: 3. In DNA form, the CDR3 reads TGTGCCAGCAGCGTAGCTAGCGGGAGAGGCAATGAGCAGTTCTTC. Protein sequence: CASSVASGRGNEQFF.

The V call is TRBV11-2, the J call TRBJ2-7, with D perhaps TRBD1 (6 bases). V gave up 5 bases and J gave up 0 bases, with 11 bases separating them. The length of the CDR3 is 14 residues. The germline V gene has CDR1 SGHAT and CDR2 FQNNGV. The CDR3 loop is CASSLQGNSYEQYF. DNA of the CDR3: TGTGCCAGCAGCCTACAGGGAAACTCCTACGAGCAGTACTTC.

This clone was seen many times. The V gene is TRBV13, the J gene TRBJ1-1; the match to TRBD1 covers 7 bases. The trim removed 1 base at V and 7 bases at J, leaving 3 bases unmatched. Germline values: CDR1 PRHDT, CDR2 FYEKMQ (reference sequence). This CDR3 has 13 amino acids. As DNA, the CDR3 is TGTGCCAGCAGCTTAGCCAGGGACAGTGAAGCTTTCTTT. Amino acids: CASSLARDSEAFF.

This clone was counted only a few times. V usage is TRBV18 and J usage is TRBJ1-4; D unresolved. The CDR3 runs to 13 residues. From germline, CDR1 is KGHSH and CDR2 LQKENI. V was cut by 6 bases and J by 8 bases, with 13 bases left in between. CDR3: CASSNVDKEKLFF. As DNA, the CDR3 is TGTGCCAGCTCGAACGTAGATAAAGAAAAACTGTTTTTT.

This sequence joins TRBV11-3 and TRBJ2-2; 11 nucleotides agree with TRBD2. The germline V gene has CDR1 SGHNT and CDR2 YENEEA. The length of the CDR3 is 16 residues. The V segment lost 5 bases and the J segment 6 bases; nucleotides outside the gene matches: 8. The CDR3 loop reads CASSPLAGGGAGELFF. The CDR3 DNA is TGTGCCAGCAGCCCTCTAGCGGGAGGAGGCGCCGGGGAGCTGTTTTTT.

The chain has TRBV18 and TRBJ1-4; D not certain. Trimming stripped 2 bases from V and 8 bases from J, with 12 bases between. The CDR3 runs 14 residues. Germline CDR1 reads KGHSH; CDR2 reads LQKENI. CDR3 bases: TGTGCCAGCTCACCAACCGCTGCCGGGGAAAAACTGTTTTTT. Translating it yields CASSPTAAGEKLFF.

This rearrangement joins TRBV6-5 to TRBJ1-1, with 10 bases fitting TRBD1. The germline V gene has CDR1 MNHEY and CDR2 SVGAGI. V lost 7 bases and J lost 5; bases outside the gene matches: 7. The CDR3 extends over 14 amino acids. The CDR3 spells CASKTGTGVTEAFF. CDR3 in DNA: TGTGCCAGCAAAACCGGGACAGGGGTGACTGAAGCTTTCTTT.

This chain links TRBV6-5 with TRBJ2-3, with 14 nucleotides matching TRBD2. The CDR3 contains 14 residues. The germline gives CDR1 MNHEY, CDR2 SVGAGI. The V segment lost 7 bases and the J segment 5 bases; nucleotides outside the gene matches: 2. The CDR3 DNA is TGTGCCAGCACCGGGACTAGCGGGGGAGATACGCAGTATTTT. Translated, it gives CASTGTSGGDTQYF.

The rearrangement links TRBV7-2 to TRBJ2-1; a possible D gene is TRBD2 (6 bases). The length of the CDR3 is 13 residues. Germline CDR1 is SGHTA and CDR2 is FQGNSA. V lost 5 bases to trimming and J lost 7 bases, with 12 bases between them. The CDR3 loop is CASSATRENEQFF. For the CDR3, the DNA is TGTGCCAGCAGCGCGACTAGAGAAAATGAGCAGTTCTTC. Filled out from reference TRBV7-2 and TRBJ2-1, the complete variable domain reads GAGVSQSPSNKVTEKGKDVELRCDPISGHTALYWYRQSLGQGLEFLIYFQGNSAPDKSGLPSDRFSAERTGGSVSTLTIQRTQQEDSAVYLCASSATRENEQFFGPGTRLTVL.

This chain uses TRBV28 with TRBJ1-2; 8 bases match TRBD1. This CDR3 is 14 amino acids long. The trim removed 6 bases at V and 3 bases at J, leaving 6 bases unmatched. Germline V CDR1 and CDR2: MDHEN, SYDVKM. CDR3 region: CASSTTGEDYGYTF. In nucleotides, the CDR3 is TGTGCCAGCAGCACGACAGGGGAAGACTATGGCTACACCTTC.

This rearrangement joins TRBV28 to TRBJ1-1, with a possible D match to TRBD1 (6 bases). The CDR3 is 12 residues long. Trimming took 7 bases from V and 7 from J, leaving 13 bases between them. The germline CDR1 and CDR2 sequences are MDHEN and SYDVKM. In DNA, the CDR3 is TGTGCCAGCACCCTGAACAGGGTTGAAGCTTTCTTT. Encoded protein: CASTLNRVEAFF.

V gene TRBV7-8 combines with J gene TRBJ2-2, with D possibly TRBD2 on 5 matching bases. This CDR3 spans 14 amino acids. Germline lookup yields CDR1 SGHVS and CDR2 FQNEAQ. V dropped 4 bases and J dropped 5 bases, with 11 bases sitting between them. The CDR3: CASSSRLWTGELFF. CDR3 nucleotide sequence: TGTGCCAGCAGCTCCCGACTATGGACCGGGGAGCTGTTTTTT.

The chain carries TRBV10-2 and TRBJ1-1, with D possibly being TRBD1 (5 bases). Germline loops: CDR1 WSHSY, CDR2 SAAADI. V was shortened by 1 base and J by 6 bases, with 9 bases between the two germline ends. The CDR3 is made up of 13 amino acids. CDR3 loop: CASSEFRVAEAFF. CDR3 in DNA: TGCGCCAGCAGTGAGTTCAGGGTGGCTGAAGCTTTCTTT.

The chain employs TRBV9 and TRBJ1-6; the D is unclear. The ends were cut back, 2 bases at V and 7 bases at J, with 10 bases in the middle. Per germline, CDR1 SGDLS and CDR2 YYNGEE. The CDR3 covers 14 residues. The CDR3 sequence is CASSVGGKNSPLHF. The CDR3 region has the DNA TGTGCCAGCAGCGTCGGCGGGAAAAATTCACCCCTCCACTTT.